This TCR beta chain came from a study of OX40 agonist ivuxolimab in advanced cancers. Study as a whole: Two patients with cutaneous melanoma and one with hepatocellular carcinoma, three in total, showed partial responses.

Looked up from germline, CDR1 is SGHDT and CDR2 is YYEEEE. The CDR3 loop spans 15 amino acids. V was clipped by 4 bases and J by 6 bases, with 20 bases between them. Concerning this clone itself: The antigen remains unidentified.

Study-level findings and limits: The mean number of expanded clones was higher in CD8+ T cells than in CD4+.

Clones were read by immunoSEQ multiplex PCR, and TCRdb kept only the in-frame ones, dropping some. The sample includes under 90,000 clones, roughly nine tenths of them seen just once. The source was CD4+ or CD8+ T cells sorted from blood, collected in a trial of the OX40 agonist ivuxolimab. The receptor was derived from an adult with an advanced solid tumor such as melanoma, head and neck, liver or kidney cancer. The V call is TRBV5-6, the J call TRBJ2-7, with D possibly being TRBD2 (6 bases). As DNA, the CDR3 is TGTGCCAGCAGCCCCACGGCCACGCGGGGAGCCGAGCAGTACTTC. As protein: CASSPTATRGAEQYF.